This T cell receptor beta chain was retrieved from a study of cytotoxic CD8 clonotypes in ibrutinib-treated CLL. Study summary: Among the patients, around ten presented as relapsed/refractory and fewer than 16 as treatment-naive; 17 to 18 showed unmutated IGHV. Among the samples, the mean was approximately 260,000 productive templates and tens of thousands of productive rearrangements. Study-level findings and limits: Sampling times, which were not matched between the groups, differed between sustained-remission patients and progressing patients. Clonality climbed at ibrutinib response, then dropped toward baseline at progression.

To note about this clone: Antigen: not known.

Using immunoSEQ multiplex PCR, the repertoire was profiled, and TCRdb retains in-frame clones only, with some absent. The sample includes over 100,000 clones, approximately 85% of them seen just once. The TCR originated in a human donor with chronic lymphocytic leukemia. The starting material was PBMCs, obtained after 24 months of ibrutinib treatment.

The CDR3 DNA sequence: TGTGCCAGCAGCTTGGCCGGGGCGGACTACGAGCAGTACTTC. It specifies CASSLAGADYEQYF. The chain recombines TRBV5-5 with TRBJ2-7; D tentatively fits TRBD1 or TRBD2 (5 bases each). Trimming shortened V by 0 bases and J by 3 bases, and 10 bases separated the two germline ends. The V gene's germline CDR1 is SGHKS and CDR2 YYEKEE (reference sequence). The CDR3 runs 14 residues. Full variable domain (outside the CDR3, taken from reference TRBV5-5 and TRBJ2-7): DAGVTQSPTHLIKTRGQQVTLRCSPISGHKSVSWYQQVLGQGPQFIFQYYEKEERGRGNFPDRFSARQFPNYSSELNVNALLLGDSALYLCASSLAGADYEQYFGPGTRLTVT.